The clone carrying this TCR beta chain was seen many times. This entry is derived from a study of molecular identifiers for immune sequencing clone quantification. Using its own MiXCR run on the PCR reads, TCRdb lists one record per CDR3 protein. The table has some 320,000 distinct CDR3 sequences, around a fifth seen once. Trimming left V 4 bases short and J 4 bases short, with 13 bases between. Germline lookup yields CDR1 PRHDT and CDR2 FYEKMQ (reference sequence). CDR3 length: 14 residues. This receptor was identified in a human donor in good health. Some libraries in this study had Jurkat cell RNA spiked in. This chain joins TRBV13 and TRBJ1-1; weak D call: TRBD1 (6 bases). Material: naive CD8+ T cells from blood, with Jurkat cell RNA spiked in. This sample's subset: FACS-sorted CD8+CD4-CCR7+CD45RA+ naive T cells. The CDR3 region is CASSSGGMGTEAFF. The CDR3 region has the DNA TGTGCCAGCAGCTCCGGGGGCATGGGCACTGAAGCTTTCTTT.